This T cell receptor beta chain stems from a study of shared clonotypes between healthy human individuals. This clone was seen more than once but under ten times. Antigen: not known. Produced via immunoSEQ multiplex PCR; TCRdb's table is partial and in-frame only. The table shows under 300,000 clones, with 50% to 80% occurring only once. General study points: Clonotypes shared by all four sorted-subset donors had higher generation probabilities than non-shared clonotypes. Estimated richness values were generally larger in naive subsets than in memory subsets.

Donors were healthy HIV-negative adults without recently reported acute infections or vaccinations. The specimen sequenced was memory CD4+ T cells sorted from blood. Regarding subset: CD45RA-negative fraction. The TCR sequence derives from a man aged 25-45 years in good health.

The CDR3 reads CAISEAGGRNEQFF. The CDR3 DNA sequence: TGTGCCATCAGTGAGGCAGGGGGGCGGAATGAGCAGTTCTTC. This sequence joins TRBV10-3 and TRBJ2-1; maybe TRBD1 (7 bases). The CDR3 consists of 14 residues. From germline, CDR1 is ENHRY and CDR2 SYGVKD. Trimming shortened V by 2 bases and J by 7 bases, and 12 bases separated the two germline ends.